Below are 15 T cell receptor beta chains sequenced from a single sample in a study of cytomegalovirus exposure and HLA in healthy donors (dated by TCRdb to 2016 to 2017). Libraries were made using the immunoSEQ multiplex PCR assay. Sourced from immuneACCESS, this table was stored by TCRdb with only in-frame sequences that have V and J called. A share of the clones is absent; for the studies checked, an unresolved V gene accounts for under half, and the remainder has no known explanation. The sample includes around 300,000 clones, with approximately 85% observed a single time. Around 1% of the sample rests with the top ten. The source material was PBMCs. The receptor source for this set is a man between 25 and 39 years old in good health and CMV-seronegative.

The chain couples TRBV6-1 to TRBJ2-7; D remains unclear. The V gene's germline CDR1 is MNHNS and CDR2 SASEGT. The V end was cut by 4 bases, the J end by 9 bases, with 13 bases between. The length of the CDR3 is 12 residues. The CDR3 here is CASSGASTRQYF. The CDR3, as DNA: TGTGCCAGCAGTGGAGCTTCAACGAGGCAGTACTTC.

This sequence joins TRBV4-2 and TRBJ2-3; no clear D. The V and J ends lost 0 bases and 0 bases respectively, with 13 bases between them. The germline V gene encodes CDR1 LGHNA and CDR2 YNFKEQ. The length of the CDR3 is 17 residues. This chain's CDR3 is CASSQELHSPSTDTQYF. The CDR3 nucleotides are TGTGCCAGCAGCCAAGAGTTGCACAGCCCTAGCACAGATACGCAGTATTTT.

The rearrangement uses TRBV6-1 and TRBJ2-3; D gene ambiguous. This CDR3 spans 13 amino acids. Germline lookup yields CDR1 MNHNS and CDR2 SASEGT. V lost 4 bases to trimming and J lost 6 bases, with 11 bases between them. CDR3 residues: CASSARSQDTQYF. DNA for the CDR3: TGTGCCAGCAGTGCCCGAAGTCAGGATACGCAGTATTTT.

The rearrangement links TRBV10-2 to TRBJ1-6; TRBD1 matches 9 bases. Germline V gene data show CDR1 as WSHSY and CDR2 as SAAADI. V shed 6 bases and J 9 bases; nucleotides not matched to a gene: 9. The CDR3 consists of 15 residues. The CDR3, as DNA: TGCGCCAGCAGCTCCGGGACAGGGTATGGTTCACCCCTCCACTTT. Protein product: CASSSGTGYGSPLHF.

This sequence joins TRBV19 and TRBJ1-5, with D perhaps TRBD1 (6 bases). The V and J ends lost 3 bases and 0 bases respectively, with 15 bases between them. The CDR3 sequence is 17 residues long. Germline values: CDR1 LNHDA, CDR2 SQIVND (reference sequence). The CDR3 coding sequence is TGTGCCAGTAGTATCCCGCGGACAGTTAATAGCAATCAGCCCCAGCATTTT. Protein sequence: CASSIPRTVNSNQPQHF.

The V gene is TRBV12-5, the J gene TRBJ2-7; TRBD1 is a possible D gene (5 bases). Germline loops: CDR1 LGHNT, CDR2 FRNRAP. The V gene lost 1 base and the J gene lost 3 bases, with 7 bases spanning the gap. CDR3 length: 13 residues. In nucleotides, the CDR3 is TGTGCTAGTGGTTTGGCGACAGACTACGAGCAGTACTTC. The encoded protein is CASGLATDYEQYF.

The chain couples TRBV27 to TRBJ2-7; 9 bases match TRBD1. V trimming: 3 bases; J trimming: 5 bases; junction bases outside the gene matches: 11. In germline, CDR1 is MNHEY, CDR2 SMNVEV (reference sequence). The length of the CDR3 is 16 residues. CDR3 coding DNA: TGTGCCAGCAGTTTTCACCCCGGGACAGGGATGAACGAGCAGTACTTC. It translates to CASSFHPGTGMNEQYF.

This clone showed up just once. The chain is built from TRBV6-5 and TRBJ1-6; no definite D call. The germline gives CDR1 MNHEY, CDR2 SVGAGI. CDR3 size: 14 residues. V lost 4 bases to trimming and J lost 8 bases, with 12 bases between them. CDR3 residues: CASSLEGRYSPLHF. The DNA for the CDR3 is TGTGCCAGCAGTTTAGAGGGCAGGTATTCACCCCTCCACTTT.

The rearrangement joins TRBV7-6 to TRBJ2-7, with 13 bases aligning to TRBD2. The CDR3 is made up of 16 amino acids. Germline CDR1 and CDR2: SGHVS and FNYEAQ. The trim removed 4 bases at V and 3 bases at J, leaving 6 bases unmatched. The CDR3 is CASSSRLAGGYYEQYF. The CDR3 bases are TGTGCCAGCAGCTCGCGACTAGCGGGGGGATACTACGAGCAGTACTTC. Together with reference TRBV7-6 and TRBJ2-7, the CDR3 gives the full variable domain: GAGVSQSPRYKVTKRGQDVALRCDPISGHVSLYWYRQALGQGPEFLTYFNYEAQQDKSGLPNDRFSAERPEGSISTLTIQRTEQRDSAMYRCASSSRLAGGYYEQYFGPGTRLTVT.

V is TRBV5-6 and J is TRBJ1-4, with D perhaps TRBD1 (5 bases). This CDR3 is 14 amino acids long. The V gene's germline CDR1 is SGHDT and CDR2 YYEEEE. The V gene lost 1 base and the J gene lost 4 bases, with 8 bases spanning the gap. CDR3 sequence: CASSLLGGNEKLFF. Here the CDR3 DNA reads TGTGCCAGCAGCTTGCTGGGGGGTAATGAAAAACTGTTTTTT.

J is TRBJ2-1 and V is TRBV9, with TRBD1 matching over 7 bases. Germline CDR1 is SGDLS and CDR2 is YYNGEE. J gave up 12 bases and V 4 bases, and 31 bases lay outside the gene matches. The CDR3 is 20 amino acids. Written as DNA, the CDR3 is TGTGCCAGCAGCCTGAACCGGGACAGACGGACTTCAACTAACAATGACTGGCAGTTCTTC. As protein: CASSLNRDRRTSTNNDWQFF.

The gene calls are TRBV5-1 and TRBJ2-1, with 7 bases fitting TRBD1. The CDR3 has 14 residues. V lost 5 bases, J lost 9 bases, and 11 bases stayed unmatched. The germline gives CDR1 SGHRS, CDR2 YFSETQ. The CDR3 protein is CASSPSDRVGEQFF. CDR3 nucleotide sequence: TGCGCCAGCAGTCCCTCCGACAGGGTAGGTGAGCAGTTCTTC.

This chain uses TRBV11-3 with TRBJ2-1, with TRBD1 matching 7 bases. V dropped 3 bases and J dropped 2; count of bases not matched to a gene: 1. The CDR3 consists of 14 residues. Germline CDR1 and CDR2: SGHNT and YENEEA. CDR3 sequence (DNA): TGTGCCAGCAGCTTGACAGGGACCTACAATGAGCAGTTCTTC. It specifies CASSLTGTYNEQFF.

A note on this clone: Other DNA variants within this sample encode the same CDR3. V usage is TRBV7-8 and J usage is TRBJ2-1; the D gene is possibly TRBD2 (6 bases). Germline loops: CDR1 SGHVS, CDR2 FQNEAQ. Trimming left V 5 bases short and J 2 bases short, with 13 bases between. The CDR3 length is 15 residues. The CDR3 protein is CASSPSGGAYNEQFF. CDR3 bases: TGTGCCAGCAGCCCCTCTGGCGGGGCCTACAATGAGCAGTTCTTC.

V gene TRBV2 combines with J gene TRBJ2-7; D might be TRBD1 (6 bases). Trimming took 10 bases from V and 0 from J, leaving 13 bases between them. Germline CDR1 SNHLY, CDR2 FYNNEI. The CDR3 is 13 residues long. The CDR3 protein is CAITGMSSYEQYF. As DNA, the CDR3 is TGTGCCATAACAGGGATGAGCTCCTACGAGCAGTACTTC.